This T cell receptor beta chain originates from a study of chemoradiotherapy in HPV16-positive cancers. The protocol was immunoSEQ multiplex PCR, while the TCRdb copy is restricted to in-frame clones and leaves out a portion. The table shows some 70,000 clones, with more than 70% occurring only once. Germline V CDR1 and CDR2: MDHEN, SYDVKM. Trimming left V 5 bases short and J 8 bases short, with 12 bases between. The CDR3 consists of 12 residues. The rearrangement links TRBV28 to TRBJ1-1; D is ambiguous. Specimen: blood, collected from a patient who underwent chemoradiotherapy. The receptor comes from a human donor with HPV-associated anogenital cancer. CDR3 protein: CASSPLLREAFF. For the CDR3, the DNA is TGTGCCAGCAGTCCCCTTCTACGGGAAGCTTTCTTT.